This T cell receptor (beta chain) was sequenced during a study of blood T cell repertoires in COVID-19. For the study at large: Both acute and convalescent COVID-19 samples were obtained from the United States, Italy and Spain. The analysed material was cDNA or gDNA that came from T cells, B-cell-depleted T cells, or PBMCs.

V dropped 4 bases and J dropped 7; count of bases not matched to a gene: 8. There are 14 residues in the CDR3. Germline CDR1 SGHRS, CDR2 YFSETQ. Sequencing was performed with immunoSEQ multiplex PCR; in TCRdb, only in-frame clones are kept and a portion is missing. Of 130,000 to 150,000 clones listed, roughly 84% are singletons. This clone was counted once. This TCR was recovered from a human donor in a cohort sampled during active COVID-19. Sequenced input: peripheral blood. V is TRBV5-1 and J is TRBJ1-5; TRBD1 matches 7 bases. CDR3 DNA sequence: TGCGCCAGCAGCACCGGACAGGCTGGCCAGCCCCAGCATTTT. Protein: CASSTGQAGQPQHF.